These 30 T cell receptor beta chains came from one sample sequenced in a study of regulatory T cells in long-lasting Graves disease. With iRepertoire HTBI primers and Arm-PCR of CDR3 regions, TCR beta libraries were built. Using its own MiXCR run on the multiplex PCR reads, TCRdb lists one record per CDR3 protein. The table records about 380,000 distinct CDR3 sequences, roughly 16% of them present only once. Described time point: newly diagnosed GD, antithyroid drugs for less than 3 months. Researchers made the TCR library from RNA that was extracted from PBMCs. The material sequenced was peripheral blood mononuclear cells (PBMCs), taken at new diagnosis, from a patient treated with antithyroid drugs. These receptors were obtained from a female donor with Graves disease.

This clonotype was counted between two and nine times. The CDR3 is CASKAGQSTGELFF. CDR3 bases: TGTGCCAGCAAGGCGGGACAGTCCACCGGGGAGCTGTTTTTT. V gene TRBV6-2 or TRBV6-3 combines with J gene TRBJ2-2; TRBD1 might be the D (7 bases). Trimming left V 7 bases short and J 4 bases short, with 13 bases between. Germline V gene sequence: CDR1 MNHEY, CDR2 SVGEGT. The CDR3 runs 14 residues.

This clonotype was seen a few times. J is TRBJ2-3 and V is TRBV5-4, with a weak D call TRBD2 (7 bases). The germline V gene encodes CDR1 SGHNT and CDR2 YYREEE (reference sequence). This CDR3 has 14 amino acids. The germline V and J ends were trimmed by 3 bases and 6 bases, with 14 bases remaining between them. The CDR3 reads CASSSGQRDDTQYF. The DNA of the CDR3 is TGTGCCAGCAGCTCCGGACAGCGGGACGATACGCAGTATTTT.

This clonotype was recorded many times. This chain connects TRBV5-1 to TRBJ1-1; tentative D call: TRBD1 (5 bases). Trimming left V 4 bases short and J 0 bases short, with 16 bases between. This CDR3 comprises 16 residues. Germline assignment: CDR1 SGHRS and CDR2 YFSETQ. CDR3 in amino acids: CASSTAGTHLNTEAFF. The CDR3 bases are TGCGCCAGCAGCACGGCCGGGACGCACTTGAACACTGAAGCTTTCTTT.

This clonotype was picked up many times. This rearrangement joins TRBV7-9 to TRBJ2-5; TRBD2 might be the D (5 bases). Trimming shortened V by 2 bases and J by 5 bases, and 12 bases separated the two germline ends. Germline assignment: CDR1 SEHNR and CDR2 FQNEAQ (reference sequence). The CDR3 is 14 residues long. CDR3: CASSLFARRETQYF. DNA of the CDR3: TGTGCCAGCAGCTTATTTGCTAGGAGGGAGACCCAGTACTTC.

This clonotype was recorded many times. The chain uses TRBV2 and TRBJ1-1, with TRBD1 as a possible D gene (5 bases). Germline CDR1 is SNHLY and CDR2 is FYNNEI. Trimming removed 8 bases from V and 0 bases from J, with 13 bases in between. The CDR3 is made up of 14 amino acids. The CDR3 reads CASGGEELNTEAFF. The CDR3 nucleotides read TGTGCCAGCGGGGGGGAAGAACTGAACACTGAAGCTTTCTTT.

J is TRBJ1-3 and V is TRBV10-2, with D unclear. Deletions cut 8 bases from V and 11 bases from J, with 7 bases between. The CDR3 consists of 9 residues. Germline CDR1 WSHSY, CDR2 SAAADI. The CDR3 nucleotides are TGCGCCAGCGGGCCCCCCATATATTTT. This codes for CASGPPIYF.

This clonotype showed up many times. The chain carries TRBV3-1 and TRBJ2-7, with D maybe TRBD1 (6 bases). The CDR3 is made up of 15 amino acids. Trimming pared 0 bases from V and 3 bases from J, leaving 12 bases between. Per the germline V gene, CDR1 is LGHDT and CDR2 is YNNKEL (reference sequence). The CDR3 DNA follows: TGTGCCAGCAGCCAAGATGCCGACAGGTACTACGAGCAGTACTTC. Translated: CASSQDADRYYEQYF.

At least ten counts were recorded for this clonotype. This chain uses TRBV5-5 with TRBJ2-4; maybe TRBD1 (5 bases). Germline CDR1 and CDR2: SGHKS and YYEKEE (reference sequence). CDR3 length: 15 residues. V lost 4 bases and J 5 bases, leaving 16 bases between the germline ends. This CDR3 is CASSLIEGVENIQYF. The CDR3 nucleotides are TGTGCCAGCAGCCTTATTGAAGGGGTGGAAAACATTCAGTACTTC.

The sample holds a few counts of this clonotype. The chain carries TRBV18 and TRBJ1-5; D is ambiguous. This CDR3 region has 15 residues. Germline CDR1 reads KGHSH; CDR2 reads LQKENI. Trimming left V 3 bases short and J 1 base short, with 10 bases between. In DNA, the CDR3 is TGTGCCAGCTCACCGTCCCTAGGGAGCAATCAGCCCCAGCATTTT. It translates to CASSPSLGSNQPQHF.

The table lists this clonotype with many counts. The V call is TRBV7-9, the J call TRBJ2-1; possibly TRBD2 for D (6 bases). This CDR3 spans 13 amino acids. V was shortened by 5 bases and J by 3 bases, with 8 bases between the two germline ends. Germline assignment: CDR1 SEHNR and CDR2 FQNEAQ (reference sequence). DNA for the CDR3: TGTGCCAGCAGCCTCGGGAGCTACAATGAGCAGTTCTTC. Translated, it gives CASSLGSYNEQFF. The variable domain in full, completed from reference TRBV7-9 and TRBJ2-1, reads DTGVSQNPRHKITKRGQNVTFRCDPISEHNRLYWYRQTLGQGPEFLTYFQNEAQLEKSRLLSDRFSAERPKGSFSTLEIQRTEQGDSAMYLCASSLGSYNEQFFGPGTRLTVL.

The chain uses TRBV28 and TRBJ2-7; 7 bases match TRBD1. Trimming took 5 bases from V and 1 from J; bases not matched to a gene: 11. This CDR3 region has 16 residues. Germline-derived CDR1 and CDR2 are MDHEN and SYDVKM. CDR3 DNA sequence: TGTGCCAGCAGTCTCACTCTCGGGACAGCTTCCTACGAGCAGTACTTC. It translates to CASSLTLGTASYEQYF.

This clonotype came up many times. The V call is TRBV5-8, the J call TRBJ2-5; D is possibly TRBD1 or TRBD2 (5 bases each). The germline V gene encodes CDR1 SGHTS and CDR2 YDEGEE. The length of the CDR3 is 16 residues. V was pared by 3 bases and J by 0 bases, with 15 bases between. The CDR3 region is CASSSGLRDYQETQYF. CDR3 nucleotides: TGTGCCAGCAGCTCGGGGCTCAGGGATTACCAAGAGACCCAGTACTTC.

At least ten counts were recorded for this clonotype. The chain combines TRBV20-1 with TRBJ2-3, with D maybe TRBD1 (6 bases). Between the trimmed V and J ends, which lost 1 base and 3 bases, there was a span of 17 bases. Germline assignment: CDR1 DFQATT and CDR2 SNEGSKA (reference sequence). This CDR3 contains 16 residues. In nucleotides, the CDR3 is TGCAGTGCTAGAGGAAGTAGTAGGACAGCTACAGATACGCAGTATTTT. Translation gives CSARGSSRTATDTQYF.

This clonotype came up many times. The chain recombines TRBV6-6 with TRBJ2-7; TRBD1 is a possible D gene (5 bases). The CDR3 has 14 amino acids. V was shortened by 0 bases and J by 6 bases, with 12 bases between the two germline ends. Per the germline V gene, CDR1 is MNHNY and CDR2 is SVGAGI (reference sequence). In nucleotides, the CDR3 is TGTGCCAGCAGTTACTCGGTTCCAGGGCTCGAGCAGTACTTC. Translating it yields CASSYSVPGLEQYF.

As regards this clonotype: Possible read error: a much larger clone is one base away. V usage is TRBV28 and J usage is TRBJ2-5; a possible D gene is TRBD2 (6 bases). Trimming cost V 6 bases and J 4 bases, with 15 bases left between them. The CDR3 spans 14 residues. Germline CDR1 and CDR2: MDHEN and SYDVKM. CDR3 amino acids: CASRGRWRGETQYF. The CDR3 coding sequence is TGTGCCAGCAGAGGTCGTTGGCGGGGAGAGACCCAGTACTTC.

This clonotype occurred a few times. The junction departs from germline at one end; a sequencing error may be responsible. CDR3 nucleotides: TGCGCCGGCAGCTTGAGGGCCGGAACAGATACGCAGTATTTT. It codes for CAGSLRAGTDTQYF. The chain combines TRBV5-1 with TRBJ2-3; D is perhaps TRBD2 (5 bases). The CDR3 totals 14 residues. Looked up from germline, CDR1 is SGHRS and CDR2 is YFSETQ.

As to this clonotype: One base away lies a much larger clone, so this may be a sequencing read error. The chain is built from TRBV12-5 and TRBJ2-3; 7 bases fit TRBD1. The ends lost 2 bases at V and 1 base at J; junction bases unmatched: 9. Germline V lookup: CDR1 LGHNT, CDR2 FRNRAP. There are 17 residues in the CDR3. The CDR3 is CASGLPRQGGCTDTQYF. CDR3 coding DNA: TGTGCTAGTGGTTTGCCCCGACAGGGCGGATGCACAGATACGCAGTATTTT.

The table lists this clonotype with many counts. V and J are TRBV2 and TRBJ2-3, with TRBD1 identical over 8 bases. Per the germline V gene, CDR1 is SNHLY and CDR2 is FYNNEI. CDR3 size: 15 residues. V shed 7 bases and J 2 bases; nucleotides not matched to a gene: 8. The DNA for the CDR3 is TGTGCCAGCAACGAGGGCAGGGGGCTCACAGATACGCAGTATTTT. As protein: CASNEGRGLTDTQYF.

This clonotype appeared many times. V gene TRBV2 combines with J gene TRBJ1-2; D may be TRBD1 (6 bases). The CDR3 is 14 amino acids. CDR1 is SNHLY, CDR2 FYNNEI, per germline. Deletions cut 5 bases from V and 0 bases from J, with 10 bases between. The CDR3 DNA is TGTGCCAGCAGTTGGACAGTGACTAACTATGGCTACACCTTC. As protein: CASSWTVTNYGYTF.

This clonotype has a count of ten or more. This chain connects TRBV7-2 to TRBJ2-1; 7 bases fit TRBD2. V lost 1 base and J lost 7; bases outside the gene matches: 7. This CDR3 is 15 amino acids long. Germline V gene sequence: CDR1 SGHTA, CDR2 FQGNSA. CDR3 DNA sequence: TGTGCCAGCAGCTTAGTGAGCGGGATCAGGAATGAGCAGTTCTTC. Amino acids: CASSLVSGIRNEQFF. The full variable domain, completed using reference TRBV7-2 and TRBJ2-1, is GAGVSQSPSNKVTEKGKDVELRCDPISGHTALYWYRQSLGQGLEFLIYFQGNSAPDKSGLPSDRFSAERTGGSVSTLTIQRTQQEDSAVYLCASSLVSGIRNEQFFGPGTRLTVL.

This clonotype has at least ten counts. V is TRBV5-4 and J is TRBJ1-4; unclear D gene. This CDR3 spans 13 amino acids. The germline V gene has CDR1 SGHNT and CDR2 YYREEE (reference sequence). Trimming stripped 4 bases from V and 8 bases from J, with 12 bases between. This CDR3 reads CASSPGSGEKLFF. CDR3 bases: TGTGCCAGCAGCCCCGGGTCTGGGGAAAAACTGTTTTTT. The entire variable domain, with the rest obtained from reference TRBV5-4 and TRBJ1-4, is as follows: ETGVTQSPTHLIKTRGQQVTLRCSSQSGHNTVSWYQQALGQGPQFIFQYYREEENGRGNFPPRFSGLQFPNYSSELNVNALELDDSALYLCASSPGSGEKLFFGSGTQLSVL.

The chain links TRBV7-2 to TRBJ2-5; 11 bases are shared with TRBD2. Germline lookup yields CDR1 SGHTA and CDR2 FQGNSA. This CDR3 has 15 amino acids. With V trimmed by 3 bases and J by 7 bases, 7 bases remained unmatched. CDR3 nucleotide sequence: TGTGCCAGCAGCTTGACTAGCGGGGCGTTGACGACCCAGTACTTC. Translation: CASSLTSGALTTQYF.

This clonotype was counted ten times or more. The chain joins TRBV9 to TRBJ2-3; TRBD2 matches 12 bases. CDR1 and CDR2 (germline): SGDLS, YYNGEE. This CDR3 region has 16 residues. With 0 bases clipped from V and 3 bases from J, the junction kept 2 bases outside the gene matches. In nucleotides, the CDR3 is TGTGCCAGCAGCGTAGCTAGCGGGGGGGAAACAGATACGCAGTATTTT. Its translation: CASSVASGGETDTQYF.

Only a few counts were recorded for this clonotype. The chain combines TRBV4-2 with TRBJ2-3; TRBD1 aligns across 7 bases. V gave up 4 bases and J gave up 6 bases; unmatched junction bases: 13. The CDR3 length is 16 residues. Germline values: CDR1 LGHNA, CDR2 YNFKEQ. The CDR3 is CASSRLNQGVKDTQYF. In nucleotides, the CDR3 is TGTGCCAGCAGCCGATTAAACCAGGGGGTGAAGGATACGCAGTATTTT.

The rearrangement uses TRBV20-1 and TRBJ2-1, with D possibly being TRBD1 or TRBD2 (5 bases each). The CDR3 covers 13 residues. Trimming shortened V by 7 bases and J by 2 bases, and 12 bases separated the two germline ends. The germline V gene encodes CDR1 DFQATT and CDR2 SNEGSKA (reference sequence). The CDR3 bases are TGCAGTGTCCGAGGGACGGCCTACAATGAGCAGTTCTTC. Its protein is CSVRGTAYNEQFF.

This clonotype has a handful of counts. The CDR3 DNA sequence: TGTGCCAGCAGCCCCCCCCCCCCGGGTAATGGAAACACCATATATTTT. Residues: CASSPPPPGNGNTIYF. This sequence joins TRBV7-9 and TRBJ1-3; no reliable D call. CDR3 size: 16 residues. The V and J ends lost 5 bases and 3 bases respectively, with 17 bases between them. Germline V gives CDR1 SEHNR, CDR2 FQNEAQ (reference sequence).

The chain links TRBV5-1 to TRBJ2-1; 11 bases map to TRBD2. CDR1 and CDR2 (germline): SGHRS, YFSETQ. The J segment lost 10 bases and the V segment lost 5 bases, leaving 23 bases of the junction unmatched. The CDR3 extends over 19 amino acids. The CDR3: CASSPGRPDRLAGLREQFF. The CDR3 DNA is TGCGCCAGCAGTCCTGGGCGCCCAGACCGACTAGCGGGACTACGGGAGCAGTTCTTC. Drawing the rest from reference TRBV5-1 and TRBJ2-1, the complete variable domain is KAGVTQTPRYLIKTRGQQVTLSCSPISGHRSVSWYQQTPGQGLQFLFEYFSETQRNKGNFPGRFSGRQFSNSRSEMNVSTLELGDSALYLCASSPGRPDRLAGLREQFFGPGTRLTVL.

This clonotype was detected many times. The chain combines TRBV11-2 with TRBJ2-1, with 7 nucleotides matching TRBD1. The CDR3 covers 14 residues. V shed 4 bases, J shed 10 bases, and the junction held 10 bases outside the gene matches. The V gene's germline CDR1 is SGHAT and CDR2 FQNNGV. CDR3 protein: CASSSDPDRDEQFF. The CDR3 DNA reads as TGTGCCAGCAGCTCAGACCCTGACAGGGACGAGCAGTTCTTC.

This clonotype appeared many times. The rearrangement joins TRBV4-1 to TRBJ1-5; 7 positions agree with TRBD1. Germline lookup yields CDR1 MGHRA and CDR2 YSYEKL. The CDR3 is 15 amino acids. Losses at the gene ends were 2 bases for V and 5 bases for J; bases not matched to a gene: 6. The DNA of the CDR3 is TGCGCCAGCAGCCAACTTGGGACAGATTATCAGCCCCAGCATTTT. It codes for CASSQLGTDYQPQHF.

This clonotype was found many times. This chain uses TRBV5-1 with TRBJ1-4; D is ambiguous. Trimming pared 4 bases from V and 8 bases from J, leaving 9 bases between. The CDR3 extends over 12 amino acids. The germline V gene has CDR1 SGHRS and CDR2 YFSETQ. CDR3 amino acids: CASSQDKEKLFF. DNA of the CDR3: TGCGCCAGCAGCCAAGACAAAGAAAAACTGTTTTTT.